The entry below describes one T cell receptor (beta chain). Distinct nucleotide sequences in the sample also encode this CDR3. The sample belongs to a study of blood T cell repertoires in COVID-19. Study background: Some COVID-19 samples were acute and others convalescent; all came from the United States, Italy and Spain. The analysed material was cDNA or gDNA that came from T cells, B-cell-depleted T cells, or PBMCs.

Study processing details: Nucleated cell counts were estimated from reference gene primer amplification. This table comes from immunoSEQ multiplex PCR, and its TCRdb copy is limited to in-frame clones, with some not included. V, J and clone size are those of that table, while D and trimming were read from the DNA. The sample records about 220,000 clones, around 82% being singletons. CDR3 length: 12 amino acids. Looked up from germline, CDR1 is SGHDT and CDR2 is YYEEEE. The germline V and J ends were trimmed by 0 bases and 6 bases, with 7 bases remaining between them. The source of this sequence is a woman aged 55 to 70 with acute or convalescent COVID-19. The rearrangement joins TRBV5-6 to TRBJ2-7, with D possibly matching TRBD1 (5 bases). Sequencing was carried out using peripheral blood. The CDR3 sequence: CASSLAGSEQYF. DNA of the CDR3: TGTGCCAGCAGCTTGGCAGGGTCCGAGCAGTACTTC.